This T cell receptor beta chain was found in a study of T cells in women clearing cervical HPV infection. Study outcomes and limitations: Combining TCR richness with V gene abundances gave approximately 0.84 AUC.

Turning to this clone: What it recognizes is unknown. The CDR3 extends 3 residues past the end of the read, so its final part is completed from the germline J gene.

The protocol was immunoSEQ multiplex PCR, while the TCRdb copy is restricted to in-frame clones and leaves out a portion. This sample carries fewer than 50,000 clones, with about 1.2% going to the ten biggest clones. This CDR3 is 15 amino acids long. The germline CDR1 and CDR2 sequences are SNHLY and FYNNEI. Material for sequencing was blood buffy coat. The chain carries TRBV2 and TRBJ2-3, with a tentative D call TRBD2 (7 bases). The TCR sequence derives from a woman aged 18 to 69 with a cervical HPV16 infection that either progressed to CIN3+ or cleared (not recorded which). CDR3 loop: CASSRTRTAKETQYF. The covered CDR3 bases are TGTGCCAGCAGTAGGACTAGGACAGCTAAGGAGACG.